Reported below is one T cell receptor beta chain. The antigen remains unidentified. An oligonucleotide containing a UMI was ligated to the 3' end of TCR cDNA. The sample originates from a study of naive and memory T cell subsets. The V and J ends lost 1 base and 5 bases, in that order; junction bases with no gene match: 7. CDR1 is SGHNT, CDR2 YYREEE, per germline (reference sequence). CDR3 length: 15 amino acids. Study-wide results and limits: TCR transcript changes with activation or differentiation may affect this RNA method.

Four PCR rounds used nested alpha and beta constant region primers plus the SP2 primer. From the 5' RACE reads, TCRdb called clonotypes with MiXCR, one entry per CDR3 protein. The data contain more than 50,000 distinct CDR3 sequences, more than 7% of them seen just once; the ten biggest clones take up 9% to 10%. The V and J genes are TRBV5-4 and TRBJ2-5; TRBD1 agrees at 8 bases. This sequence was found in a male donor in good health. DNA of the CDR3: TGTGCCAGCAGCTTGAGCGGACAGGGCGGGGAGACCCAGTACTTC. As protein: CASSLSGQGGETQYF.